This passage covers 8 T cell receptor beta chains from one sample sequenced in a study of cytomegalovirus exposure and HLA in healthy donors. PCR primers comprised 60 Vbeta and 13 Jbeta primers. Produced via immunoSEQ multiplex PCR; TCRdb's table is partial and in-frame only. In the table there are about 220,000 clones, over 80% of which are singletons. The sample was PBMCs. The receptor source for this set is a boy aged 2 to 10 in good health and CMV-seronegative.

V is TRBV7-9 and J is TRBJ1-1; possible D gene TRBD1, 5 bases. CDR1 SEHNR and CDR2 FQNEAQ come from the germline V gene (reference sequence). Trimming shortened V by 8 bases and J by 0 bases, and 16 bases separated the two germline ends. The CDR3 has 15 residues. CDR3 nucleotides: TGTGCCAGCGTTAGTCGGGGGTCCATGAACACTGAAGCTTTCTTT. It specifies CASVSRGSMNTEAFF.

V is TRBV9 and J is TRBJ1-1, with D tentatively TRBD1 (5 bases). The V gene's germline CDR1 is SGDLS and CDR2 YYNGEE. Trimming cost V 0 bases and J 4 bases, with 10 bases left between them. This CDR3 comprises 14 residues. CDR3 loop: CASSVGMGGTEAFF. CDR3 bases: TGTGCCAGCAGCGTAGGTATGGGGGGCACTGAAGCTTTCTTT.

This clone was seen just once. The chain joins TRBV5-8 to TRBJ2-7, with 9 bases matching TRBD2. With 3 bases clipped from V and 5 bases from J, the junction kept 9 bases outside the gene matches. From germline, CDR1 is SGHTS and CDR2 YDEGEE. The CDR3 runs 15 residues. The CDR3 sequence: CASSSLAGRLHEQYF. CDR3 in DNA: TGTGCCAGCAGCTCACTAGCGGGTCGACTGCACGAGCAGTACTTC.

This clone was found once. CDR3 sequence reads: CASSQGGLAGGAEQYF. CDR3 DNA: TGCGCCAGCAGCCAAGGTGGACTAGCGGGAGGTGCCGAGCAGTACTTC. This chain connects TRBV4-1 to TRBJ2-7; TRBD2 agrees at 14 bases. The CDR3 runs 16 residues. V gave up 1 base and J gave up 6 bases; unmatched junction bases: 5. Germline CDR1 and CDR2: MGHRA and YSYEKL.

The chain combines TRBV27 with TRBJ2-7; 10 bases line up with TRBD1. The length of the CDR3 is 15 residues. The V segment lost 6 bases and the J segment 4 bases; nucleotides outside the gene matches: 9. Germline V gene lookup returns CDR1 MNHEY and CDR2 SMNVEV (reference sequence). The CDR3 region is CASRRSTGGTYEQYF. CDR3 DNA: TGTGCCAGCAGGAGGTCGACAGGGGGCACATACGAGCAGTACTTC.

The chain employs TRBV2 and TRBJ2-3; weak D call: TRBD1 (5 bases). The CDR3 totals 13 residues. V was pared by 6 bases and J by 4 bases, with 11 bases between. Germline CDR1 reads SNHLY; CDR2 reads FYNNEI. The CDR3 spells CASRDRVSDTQYF. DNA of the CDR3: TGTGCCAGCAGAGACAGAGTCTCAGATACGCAGTATTTT.

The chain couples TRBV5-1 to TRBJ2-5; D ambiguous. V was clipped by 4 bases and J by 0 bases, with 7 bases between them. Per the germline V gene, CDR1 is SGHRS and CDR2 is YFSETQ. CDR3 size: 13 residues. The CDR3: CASSAMYQETQYF. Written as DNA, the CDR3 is TGCGCCAGCAGCGCGATGTACCAAGAGACCCAGTACTTC.

CDR3 loop: CASSLTSGSLYNEQFF. The CDR3 region has the DNA TGCGCCAGCAGCTTGACTAGCGGGAGCCTTTACAATGAGCAGTTCTTC. The rearrangement uses TRBV5-1 and TRBJ2-1, with 11 bases fitting TRBD2. The CDR3 totals 16 residues. After removal of 1 base from V and 4 bases from J, the junction contained 4 bases not matched to a gene. CDR1 SGHRS and CDR2 YFSETQ come from the germline V gene.